These T cell receptor beta chains were read from a single sample in a study of blood T cell repertoires in COVID-19. The method was immunoSEQ multiplex PCR; TCRdb's version includes in-frame clones alone and lacks a portion of them. The table has 160,000 or so clones, 83% seen once; the top ten hold 1.5% to 1.7%. The specimen sequenced was peripheral blood. These receptors were obtained from a human donor in a cohort sampled during active COVID-19. CDR3s include the opening cysteine and the closing phenylalanine or tryptophan. A D gene is named only where the DNA matches it firmly. Clone size, where shown, is once, few, many, or a class for clones that have expanded.

CDR3,DNA,size,V,D,J
CASRRDAGVQSEQFF,TGCGCCAGCAGAAGGGACGCGGGAGTCCAGAGTGAGCAGTTCTTC,NA,TRBV5-1,TRBD2,TRBJ2-1
CASSIMGLSQETQYF,TGTGCCAGCAGCATTATGGGACTCAGCCAAGAGACCCAGTACTTC,NA,TRBV7-2,NA,TRBJ2-5
CASSQGSQLVAFF,TGCGCCAGCAGCCAAGGTAGTCAATTAGTAGCTTTCTTT,few,TRBV4-1,NA,TRBJ1-1
CATSDNPTSGPIRTDTQYF,TGTGCCACCAGTGACAACCCGACTAGCGGGCCCATAAGGACAGATACGCAGTATTTT,few,TRBV24-1,TRBD2,TRBJ2-3
CASSPHGQGRGYGYTF,TGCGCCAGCAGCCCGCACGGACAGGGGCGCGGCTATGGCTACACCTTC,NA,TRBV4-1,TRBD1,TRBJ1-2
CAITPRETHNEQFF,TGTGCCATCACCCCGAGGGAGACGCACAATGAGCAGTTCTTC,NA,TRBV10-3,NA,TRBJ2-1
CASSHTPGQGAGEQYF,TGTGCCAGCAGCCACACACCGGGACAGGGGGCCGGAGAGCAGTACTTC,NA,TRBV4-2,TRBD1,TRBJ2-7
CASSPRPGAYEQYF,TGTGCCAGCAGCCCCCGCCCAGGGGCCTACGAGCAGTACTTC,few,TRBV7-3,NA,TRBJ2-7
CSASGYEQYF,TGCAGTGCTAGCGGCTACGAGCAGTACTTC,NA,TRBV20-1,NA,TRBJ2-7
CSVGHPGGLGIQRFF,TGCAGCGTTGGCCATCCGGGGGGGTTGGGGATTCAGCGGTTCTTC,NA,TRBV29-1,TRBD2,TRBJ2-1
CASSLGTLSLYGYTF,TGTGCCAGCAGCTTGGGGACACTTTCCCTCTATGGCTACACCTTC,NA,TRBV5-6,NA,TRBJ1-2
CASKGGKSYEQYF,TGTGCCAGCAAAGGAGGGAAATCCTACGAGCAGTACTTC,few,TRBV27,NA,TRBJ2-7
CSASEDRSSYNSPLHF,TGCAGTGCTAGTGAGGACAGAAGCTCCTATAATTCACCCCTCCACTTT,NA,TRBV20-1,NA,TRBJ1-6
CASSSQGYEQYF,TGTGCCAGCAGCTCCCAGGGATACGAGCAGTACTTC,NA,TRBV7-9,NA,TRBJ2-7
CASSLGGWKLSSYNEQFF,TGTGCCAGCAGTTTAGGGGGGTGGAAACTGAGCTCCTACAATGAGCAGTTCTTC,NA,TRBV28,NA,TRBJ2-1
CASSFQGDSYEQYF,TGTGCCAGCAGCTTCCAGGGGGACTCCTACGAGCAGTACTTC,NA,TRBV13,TRBD1,TRBJ2-7
CASSLGSNRPPYNEQFF,TGTGCCAGCAGCTTGGGGTCTAACAGGCCCCCATACAATGAGCAGTTCTTC,NA,TRBV7-8,NA,TRBJ2-1
CASSSQSLGAIYEQYF,TGTGCCAGTAGCTCTCAGAGCCTGGGGGCTATCTACGAGCAGTACTTC,once,TRBV19,NA,TRBJ2-7
CASSPGTGNEQYF,TGTGCCAGCAGCCCAGGGACAGGCAACGAGCAGTACTTC,few,TRBV11-2,TRBD1,TRBJ2-7
CASSQKGARGSYEQYF,TGTGCCAGCAGTCAAAAGGGGGCAAGGGGGTCCTACGAGCAGTACTTC,NA,TRBV5-6,TRBD1,TRBJ2-7
CASSEMGGEQYF,TGTGCCAGCAGTGAAATGGGGGGCGAGCAGTACTTC,NA,TRBV6-1,NA,TRBJ2-7
CASSLNMRAEQYF,TGTGCCAGCAGCTTAAATATGAGGGCCGAGCAGTACTTC,few,TRBV7-3,NA,TRBJ2-7
CASSVAGASPTDTQYF,TGTGCCAGCAGCGTCGCGGGGGCCTCCCCCACAGATACGCAGTATTTT,NA,TRBV9,NA,TRBJ2-3
CASSYSGAAASEQYF,TGTGCCAGCAGTTACTCAGGGGCCGCCGCCAGCGAGCAGTACTTC,NA,TRBV6-5,NA,TRBJ2-7
CASSWGQGKETQYF,TGCGCCAGCAGCTGGGGACAGGGCAAAGAGACCCAGTACTTC,NA,TRBV5-1,TRBD1,TRBJ2-5
CASSQELPSSGNTIYF,TGTGCCAGCAGCCAAGAACTTCCAAGCTCTGGAAACACCATATATTTT,NA,TRBV4-2,NA,TRBJ1-3
CAISDQGSTYEQYF,TGTGCCATCAGTGACCAGGGTTCCACCTACGAGCAGTACTTC,NA,TRBV10-3,NA,TRBJ2-7
CASSSRAGGANVLTF,TGTGCCAGTAGTAGCCGGGCGGGTGGGGCCAACGTCCTGACTTTC,NA,TRBV19,NA,TRBJ2-6